Each of the 20 T cell receptor beta chains below was sequenced from the same sample in a study of long-term antiretroviral therapy in people with HIV. The run of the v3.0 immunoSEQ assay was at survey level. Measured with immunoSEQ multiplex PCR; TCRdb has only the in-frame clones, and not every one. The sample consists of tens of thousands of clones, approximately 80% of them appearing once. The sample here was unsorted PBMCs, taken 0.3 years after starting antiretroviral therapy. Receptors were obtained from a young man with HIV.

CDR3 protein: CASSLAGAAVENIQYF. Here the CDR3 DNA reads TGCGCCAGCAGCTTGGCGGGGGCAGCAGTAGAGAACATTCAGTACTTC. V usage is TRBV5-1 and J usage is TRBJ2-4; D tentatively reads TRBD1 or TRBD2 (6 bases each). CDR1 and CDR2 (germline): SGHRS, YFSETQ. This CDR3 comprises 16 residues. Deletions cut 0 bases from V and 7 bases from J, with 17 bases between.

This clone turned up a few times. The chain combines TRBV5-1 with TRBJ1-2; D unresolved. The germline gives CDR1 SGHRS, CDR2 YFSETQ. There are 13 residues in the CDR3. Trimming removed 0 bases from V and 3 bases from J, with 6 bases in between. CDR3 in amino acids: CASSLEGYYGYTF. The CDR3 nucleotides read TGCGCCAGCAGCTTGGAAGGCTACTATGGCTACACCTTC.

The V gene is TRBV5-6, the J gene TRBJ2-3; TRBD2 agrees at 10 bases. CDR3 length: 15 residues. V trimming: 5 bases; J trimming: 2 bases; junction bases outside the gene matches: 5. Germline CDR1 reads SGHDT; CDR2 reads YYEEEE. CDR3 residues: CASRTGTSVTDTQYF. CDR3 coding DNA: TGTGCCAGCAGGACCGGGACTAGCGTCACAGATACGCAGTATTTT.

CDR3 in amino acids: CASSQDRGKKLFF. In DNA, the CDR3 is TGTGCCAGCTCACAGGACAGGGGTAAAAAACTGTTTTTT. The V call is TRBV18, the J call TRBJ1-4; 9 positions agree with TRBD1. The CDR3 has 13 amino acids. Trimming at V came to 4 bases and at J to 9 bases, leaving 3 bases not matched to a gene. CDR1 and CDR2 from the germline V gene are KGHSH and LQKENI.

The chain carries TRBV2 and TRBJ2-7, with TRBD1 as a possible D gene (6 bases). Germline lookup yields CDR1 SNHLY and CDR2 FYNNEI. The CDR3 sequence is 13 residues long. Deletions cut 5 bases from V and 2 bases from J, with 10 bases between. The CDR3 DNA reads TGTGCCAGCAGTCGCAGGGGACCCTACGAGCAGTACTTC. It specifies CASSRRGPYEQYF.

The V and J genes are TRBV18 and TRBJ2-3; 12 nucleotides line up with TRBD2. CDR3 length equals 16 residues. The V gene end was trimmed by 2 bases and the J gene end by 3 bases; junction bases not matched to a gene: 3. Germline CDR1 is KGHSH and CDR2 is LQKENI. In DNA form, the CDR3 reads TGTGCCAGCTCACCAGGGACTAGCGGGCCTACAGATACGCAGTATTTT. This codes for CASSPGTSGPTDTQYF. The full variable domain, rest sourced from reference TRBV18 and TRBJ2-3, is NAGVMQNPRHLVRRRGQEARLRCSPMKGHSHVYWYRQLPEEGLKFMVYLQKENIIDESGMPKERFSAEFPKEGPSILRIQQVVRGDSAAYFCASSPGTSGPTDTQYFGPGTRLTVL.

The chain carries TRBV6-1 and TRBJ2-4, with TRBD2 matching over 8 bases. Per germline, CDR1 MNHNS and CDR2 SASEGT. The V segment lost 6 bases and the J segment 0 bases; nucleotides outside the gene matches: 4. The CDR3 runs 15 residues. CDR3 in amino acids: CASRYRGGAKNIQYF. In nucleotides, the CDR3 is TGTGCCAGCAGATACCGGGGGGGAGCCAAAAACATTCAGTACTTC.

V and J are TRBV27 and TRBJ2-7; tentatively, D is TRBD1 (5 bases). CDR3 length: 14 residues. V was shortened by 3 bases and J by 4 bases, with 13 bases between the two germline ends. CDR1 is MNHEY and CDR2 is SMNVEV in the germline V gene (reference sequence). CDR3 protein: CASSLAGPGYEQYF. CDR3 nucleotide sequence: TGTGCCAGCAGTTTGGCCGGGCCAGGGTACGAGCAGTACTTC.

This chain connects TRBV4-2 to TRBJ2-5, with no clear D. Germline loops: CDR1 LGHNA, CDR2 YNFKEQ. The CDR3 length is 15 residues. The V gene lost 0 bases and the J gene lost 1 base, with 9 bases spanning the gap. CDR3 residues: CASSQDGVGQETQYF. The CDR3 DNA sequence: TGTGCCAGCAGCCAAGATGGGGTTGGCCAAGAGACCCAGTACTTC.

This clone was detected once. The V gene is TRBV28, the J gene TRBJ2-7; D is unclear. V was clipped by 1 base and J by 7 bases, with 17 bases between them. The CDR3 spans 15 residues. In germline, CDR1 is MDHEN, CDR2 SYDVKM. In nucleotides, the CDR3 is TGTGCCAGCAGTTTATTCGCCTCCCGATGGAAGGAGCAGTACTTC. This codes for CASSLFASRWKEQYF.

J is TRBJ1-5 and V is TRBV10-3; 8 positions match TRBD1. The CDR3 contains 14 residues. The V and J ends lost 10 bases and 5 bases, in that order; junction bases with no gene match: 10. Germline CDR1 ENHRY, CDR2 SYGVKD. This CDR3 is CATQGGGLDQPQHF. The CDR3 DNA is TGTGCCACACAGGGGGGAGGGTTGGATCAGCCCCAGCATTTT.

CDR3 in DNA: TGTGCCAGCAGTGAAGAACGGGACTCTAATTCACCCCTCCACTTT. Protein sequence: CASSEERDSNSPLHF. The chain combines TRBV2 with TRBJ1-6; TRBD1 might be the D (5 bases). This CDR3 has 15 amino acids. V was cut by 1 base and J by 6 bases, with 10 bases left in between. Germline V gives CDR1 SNHLY, CDR2 FYNNEI.

This sequence joins TRBV2 and TRBJ2-5; 9 nucleotides agree with TRBD2. This CDR3 comprises 14 residues. V lost 6 bases and J lost 7; bases outside the gene matches: 9. Germline V lookup: CDR1 SNHLY, CDR2 FYNNEI. The CDR3 nucleotides read TGTGCCAGCAGAAGCGCGGGGGGGACGGTGACCCAGTACTTC. This sequence encodes CASRSAGGTVTQYF.

The genes are TRBV10-3 and TRBJ1-6; D unresolved. The CDR3 is 13 residues long. Germline CDR1 reads ENHRY; CDR2 reads SYGVKD. V was cut by 6 bases and J by 6 bases, with 9 bases left in between. The CDR3 protein is CAIRRATNSPLHF. CDR3 DNA: TGTGCCATCAGGAGGGCAACTAATTCACCCCTCCACTTT.

The rearrangement joins TRBV9 to TRBJ2-3, with 7 positions matching TRBD2. There are 16 residues in the CDR3. In germline, CDR1 is SGDLS, CDR2 YYNGEE. V shed 0 bases, J shed 3 bases, and the junction held 7 bases outside the gene matches. The CDR3 DNA is TGTGCCAGCAGCGTAGTGGGAGGGCTGGGGACAGATACGCAGTATTTT. Protein: CASSVVGGLGTDTQYF.

The V call is TRBV19, the J call TRBJ1-1; D is unclear. Germline values: CDR1 LNHDA, CDR2 SQIVND (reference sequence). Trimming shortened V by 1 base and J by 11 bases, and 14 bases separated the two germline ends. The CDR3 contains 13 residues. The CDR3 nucleotides are TGTGCCAGTAGTATAGGGGGAACTTTCGAGGCTTTCTTT. Translation: CASSIGGTFEAFF.

This chain links TRBV28 with TRBJ1-2, with a tentative D call TRBD1 (6 bases). Germline V CDR1 and CDR2: MDHEN, SYDVKM. This CDR3 has 15 residues. V gave up 10 bases and J gave up 2 bases, with 20 bases separating them. The DNA of the CDR3 is TGTGCCACCCTTAGTATGGGGGGCGGAAACTATGGCTACACCTTC. Translation gives CATLSMGGGNYGYTF.

CDR3: CASSTRMRTYEQYF. DNA for the CDR3: TGTGCCAGTTCAACCCGAATGAGGACCTACGAGCAGTACTTC. The J gene is TRBJ2-7, the V gene TRBV19; D call uncertain. CDR1 and CDR2 (germline): LNHDA, SQIVND (reference sequence). The V end lost 8 bases, the J end lost 2 bases, and 16 bases lay between the germline ends. The CDR3 length is 14 residues. Based on the CDR3 plus reference TRBV19 and TRBJ2-7, the full variable domain is DGGITQSPKYLFRKEGQNVTLSCEQNLNHDAMYWYRQDPGQGLRLIYYSQIVNDFQKGDIAEGYSVSREKKESFPLTVTSAQKNPTAFYLCASSTRMRTYEQYFGPGTRLTVT.

V is TRBV27 and J is TRBJ1-5; 7 positions match TRBD1. CDR3 length equals 13 residues. Trimming cost V 6 bases and J 2 bases; bases outside gene matches: 1. Germline V gene data show CDR1 as MNHEY and CDR2 as SMNVEV (reference sequence). The CDR3 sequence is CASSRGGNQPQHF. The CDR3 DNA follows: TGTGCCAGCAGCAGGGGGGGCAATCAGCCCCAGCATTTT.

The rearrangement links TRBV4-3 to TRBJ2-4, with a weak D call TRBD2 (6 bases). The CDR3 runs to 14 residues. Germline V gene lookup returns CDR1 LGHNA and CDR2 YSLEER. V was clipped by 1 base and J by 8 bases, with 12 bases between them. CDR3 residues: CASSQGREKDIQYF. CDR3 nucleotide sequence: TGCGCCAGCAGCCAAGGACGGGAGAAAGACATTCAGTACTTC.